One sample yielded the 3 T cell receptor beta chains listed below, sequenced in a study of T cell changes during pregnancy in multiple sclerosis. Assay: immunoSEQ multiplex PCR; the TCRdb copy retains only in-frame clones and omits some. The table records about 33,000 clones, over 80% of them present only once. The sequencing sample was made of PBMCs (not recorded whether the cells were cultured). All receptors derive from a female donor with multiple sclerosis, enrolled in a pregnancy study.

The rearrangement joins TRBV11-2 to TRBJ2-7, with TRBD1 matching 12 bases. The germline gives CDR1 SGHAT, CDR2 FQNNGV. This CDR3 has 15 amino acids. Losses at the gene ends were 3 bases for V and 5 bases for J; bases not matched to a gene: 5. In DNA, the CDR3 is TGTGCCAGCAGCTTCATAGGGACAGGGGGCGACGAGCAGTACTTC. It encodes CASSFIGTGGDEQYF.

CDR3 protein: CASSLGAGAHYEQYF. CDR3 sequence (DNA): TGCGCCAGCAGCTTGGGGGCGGGAGCTCACTACGAGCAGTACTTC. This rearrangement joins TRBV5-1 to TRBJ2-7, with 7 nucleotides matching TRBD2. Germline V gives CDR1 SGHRS, CDR2 YFSETQ. Trimming cost V 0 bases and J 3 bases; bases outside gene matches: 6. The CDR3 loop spans 15 amino acids.

This chain uses TRBV29-1 with TRBJ1-4; maybe TRBD1 (5 bases). This CDR3 comprises 12 residues. CDR1 and CDR2 (germline): SQVTM, ANQGSEA. V was pared by 5 bases and J by 4 bases, with 8 bases between. CDR3 loop: CSVRQLNEKLFF. The CDR3 region has the DNA TGCAGCGTTCGACAGCTTAATGAAAAACTGTTTTTT.